The 31 T cell receptor beta chains listed next were all sequenced from one sample in a study of control samples from healthy donors and cancer patients. Method: immunoSEQ multiplex PCR; TCRdb's copy keeps in-frame clones and lacks some. Altogether approximately 70,000 clones are present, approximately 84% being singletons, with the ten largest covering roughly 15%. The sample consisted of blood. These receptors originate from a man aged 50 or older in good health.

The CDR3 loop reads CASSLRGTYEQYF. In DNA, the CDR3 is TGTGCCAGCAGCTTGCGGGGAACCTACGAGCAGTACTTC. The genes are TRBV7-9 and TRBJ2-7; a weak D match, TRBD2 (6 bases). In germline, CDR1 is SEHNR, CDR2 FQNEAQ (reference sequence). V was shortened by 3 bases and J by 2 bases, with 8 bases between the two germline ends. The CDR3 sequence is 13 residues long.

V usage is TRBV29-1 and J usage is TRBJ2-3, with D unresolved. Germline-derived CDR1 and CDR2 are SQVTM and ANQGSEA. V dropped 4 bases and J dropped 2 bases, with 10 bases sitting between them. The CDR3 extends over 13 amino acids. CDR3 sequence: CSVVFGHTDTQYF. The CDR3 DNA reads TGCAGCGTTGTTTTCGGGCACACAGATACGCAGTATTTT.

The gene calls are TRBV10-3 and TRBJ1-1; 7 bases align to TRBD1. The CDR3 runs to 14 residues. V lost 11 bases and J lost 8; bases outside the gene matches: 17. CDR1 is ENHRY and CDR2 is SYGVKD in the germline V gene. This chain's CDR3 is CASSPWTAGGEAFF. CDR3 nucleotide sequence: TGTGCCTCATCTCCCTGGACAGCAGGGGGAGAAGCTTTCTTT.

V and J are TRBV11-3 and TRBJ2-7; a weak D match, TRBD1 (5 bases). CDR3 length: 13 residues. V was clipped by 8 bases and J by 4 bases, with 15 bases between them. In germline, CDR1 is SGHNT, CDR2 YENEEA. CDR3 sequence: CASPEGVSYEQYF. In nucleotides, the CDR3 is TGTGCCAGCCCCGAAGGGGTTTCATACGAGCAGTACTTC.

J is TRBJ2-3 and V is TRBV9; D may correspond to TRBD1 or TRBD2 (6 bases each). Between the trimmed V and J ends, which lost 6 bases and 3 bases, there was a span of 11 bases. Germline lookup yields CDR1 SGDLS and CDR2 YYNGEE. CDR3 length equals 13 residues. CDR3 coding DNA: TGTGCCAGCACCCGAGGGGGGACAGATACGCAGTATTTT. Amino acids: CASTRGGTDTQYF. Based on the CDR3 plus reference TRBV9 and TRBJ2-3, the full variable domain is DSGVTQTPKHLITATGQRVTLRCSPRSGDLSVYWYQQSLDQGLQFLIQYYNGEERAKGNILERFSAQQFPDLHSELNLSSLELGDSALYFCASTRGGTDTQYFGPGTRLTVL.

V is TRBV5-6 and J is TRBJ1-1, with D maybe TRBD1 (5 bases). CDR1 is SGHDT, CDR2 YYEEEE, per germline. This CDR3 has 15 amino acids. V was cut by 4 bases and J by 5 bases, with 18 bases left in between. DNA of the CDR3: TGTGCCAGCAGCCCCGATTGGGGGGGATGGACTGAAGCTTTCTTT. Translating it yields CASSPDWGGWTEAFF.

The chain carries TRBV28 and TRBJ2-5, with 7 nucleotides matching TRBD1. Germline V gives CDR1 MDHEN, CDR2 SYDVKM. CDR3 length: 13 residues. The V segment lost 6 bases and the J segment 3 bases; nucleotides outside the gene matches: 4. The CDR3 nucleotides are TGTGCCAGCAGCGAACAGGGGAAAGAGACCCAGTACTTC. Its translation: CASSEQGKETQYF.

This chain links TRBV7-9 with TRBJ1-2; 7 bases are a match to TRBD1. The CDR3 covers 16 residues. Germline-derived CDR1 and CDR2 are SEHNR and FQNEAQ (reference sequence). Unmatched junction bases numbered 9, after V lost 4 bases and J lost 1 base. The CDR3 bases are TGTGCCAGCAGCTACCCGGACAGGCCCGATAACTATGGCTACACCTTC. It translates to CASSYPDRPDNYGYTF.

The chain has TRBV29-1 and TRBJ1-2; 10 bases align to TRBD1. CDR1 SQVTM and CDR2 ANQGSEA come from the germline V gene. CDR3 length equals 14 residues. V lost 6 bases to trimming and J lost 3 bases; unmatched junction nucleotides: 7. The CDR3 protein is CSVPDRGRYYGYTF. Written as DNA, the CDR3 is TGCAGCGTGCCAGACAGGGGGCGATACTATGGCTACACCTTC.

The chain couples TRBV6-2 or TRBV6-3 to TRBJ2-7; 10 positions agree with TRBD1. After removal of 5 bases from V and 1 base from J, the junction contained 2 bases not matched to a gene. Germline loops: CDR1 MNHEY, CDR2 SVGEGT. CDR3 length: 14 residues. The CDR3 DNA follows: TGTGCCAGCAGTGGGGGACAGGGGTCCTACGAGCAGTACTTC. It encodes CASSGGQGSYEQYF.

V is TRBV7-7 and J is TRBJ2-1; the D gene is possibly TRBD1 (5 bases). The germline gives CDR1 SSHAT, CDR2 FNYEAQ (reference sequence). Trimming removed 5 bases at V and 9 bases at J, with 17 bases between. The CDR3 covers 14 residues. Here the CDR3 reads CASSHHTGSVEQFF. Written as DNA, the CDR3 is TGTGCCAGCAGCCATCATACAGGTTCAGTTGAGCAGTTCTTC.

This clone was observed a single time. This chain uses TRBV4-3 with TRBJ2-3, with a tentative D call TRBD1 (5 bases). This CDR3 contains 14 residues. V lost 0 bases to trimming and J lost 4 bases, with 8 bases between them. CDR1 is LGHNA, CDR2 YSLEER, per germline. The CDR3 sequence: CASSQDRAPDTQYF. Here the CDR3 DNA reads TGCGCCAGCAGCCAAGACAGGGCCCCAGATACGCAGTATTTT.

This chain connects TRBV11-3 to TRBJ2-1; D tentatively fits TRBD1 or TRBD2 (5 bases each). The germline V gene has CDR1 SGHNT and CDR2 YENEEA. V was clipped by 1 base and J by 5 bases, with 9 bases between them. The CDR3 spans 14 residues. The CDR3 DNA is TGTGCCAGCAGCTTAGTAGGGACGGACAATGAGCAGTTCTTC. Translating it yields CASSLVGTDNEQFF.

The chain combines TRBV23-1 with TRBJ2-1, with 8 bases that match TRBD1. Being an ORF, TRBV23-1 has a function that is uncertain. The J segment lost 6 bases and the V segment lost 7 bases, leaving 11 bases of the junction unmatched. CDR3 length: 15 residues. The CDR3 region has the DNA TGCGCCAGCACCAAGAGAACAGGGGGTGTCAATGAGCAGTTCTTC. Translating gives CASTKRTGGVNEQFF.

J is TRBJ2-1 and V is TRBV27; 8 bases map to TRBD2. CDR1 and CDR2 (germline): MNHEY, SMNVEV (reference sequence). Germline trimming cut 3 bases from V and 9 bases from J; bases unmatched to any gene: 4. This CDR3 contains 13 residues. The CDR3 DNA reads as TGTGCCAGCAGTTTCGGGAGGGCCGTTGAGCAGTTCTTC. Protein product: CASSFGRAVEQFF.

This sequence joins TRBV5-1 and TRBJ1-1; the D gene is possibly TRBD1 (5 bases). Trimming shortened V by 4 bases and J by 1 base, and 11 bases separated the two germline ends. CDR3 length equals 14 residues. Looked up from germline, CDR1 is SGHRS and CDR2 is YFSETQ. For the CDR3, the DNA is TGCGCCAGCAGCCCTGGGACCGGGAACACTGAAGCTTTCTTT. Its protein is CASSPGTGNTEAFF. The full variable domain, in which reference TRBV5-1 and TRBJ1-1 provide the parts outside the CDR3, is KAGVTQTPRYLIKTRGQQVTLSCSPISGHRSVSWYQQTPGQGLQFLFEYFSETQRNKGNFPGRFSGRQFSNSRSEMNVSTLELGDSALYLCASSPGTGNTEAFFGQGTRLTVV.

This rearrangement joins TRBV4-1 to TRBJ2-3, with 9 bases aligning to TRBD2. The CDR3 extends over 16 amino acids. The germline CDR1 and CDR2 sequences are MGHRA and YSYEKL. V dropped 2 bases and J dropped 5; count of bases not matched to a gene: 8. The CDR3 nucleotides read TGCGCCAGCAGCCAATCCAGCGGGAGGTTCGGAGATACGCAGTATTTT. Translation gives CASSQSSGRFGDTQYF.

The CDR3 sequence: CASSFNGQHNQPQHF. CDR3 nucleotides: TGTGCCAGCAGTTTTAACGGACAGCACAATCAGCCCCAGCATTTT. The chain is built from TRBV6-5 and TRBJ1-5; a possible D gene is TRBD1 (6 bases). Per the germline V gene, CDR1 is MNHEY and CDR2 is SVGAGI. The CDR3 covers 15 residues. Trimming shortened V by 4 bases and J by 3 bases, and 13 bases separated the two germline ends.

This sequence joins TRBV6-2 or TRBV6-3 and TRBJ1-5, with no clear D. The V end lost 4 bases, the J end lost 3 bases, and 16 bases lay between the germline ends. The CDR3 covers 16 residues. Per the germline V gene, CDR1 is MNHEY and CDR2 is SVGEGT. The CDR3 loop is CASSSRERLHNQPQHF. The CDR3 nucleotides read TGTGCCAGCAGTTCCCGGGAGCGACTACACAATCAGCCCCAGCATTTT.

The rearrangement joins TRBV4-1 to TRBJ1-4; D is unclear. The germline V gene encodes CDR1 MGHRA and CDR2 YSYEKL. The germline V and J ends were trimmed by 1 base and 4 bases, with 10 bases remaining between them. The CDR3 is 15 residues long. Here the CDR3 reads CASSQGIQRNEKLFF. The CDR3 region has the DNA TGCGCCAGCAGCCAAGGAATTCAGCGTAATGAAAAACTGTTTTTT.

The sample holds one count of this clone. The rearrangement uses TRBV7-9 and TRBJ2-5, with 11 bases that match TRBD2. This CDR3 region has 14 residues. Germline values: CDR1 SEHNR, CDR2 FQNEAQ (reference sequence). Losses at the gene ends were 11 bases for V and 3 bases for J; bases not matched to a gene: 8. The CDR3 DNA sequence: TGTGCCTGTACCGGGACTAGCGGAAAAGAGACCCAGTACTTC. Amino acid sequence: CACTGTSGKETQYF. The complete variable domain, with remaining parts taken from reference TRBV7-9 and TRBJ2-5, reads DTGVSQNPRHKITKRGQNVTFRCDPISEHNRLYWYRQTLGQGPEFLTYFQNEAQLEKSRLLSDRFSAERPKGSFSTLEIQRTEQGDSAMYLCACTGTSGKETQYFGPGTRLLVL.

The rearrangement uses TRBV5-1 and TRBJ2-5, with 8 bases identical to TRBD2. J was trimmed by 5 bases and V by 0 bases; bases with no gene match: 6. Germline V gene lookup returns CDR1 SGHRS and CDR2 YFSETQ. The CDR3 totals 15 residues. In DNA form, the CDR3 reads TGCGCCAGCAGCTTGGCCGGGACTAGTGCGGAGACCCAGTACTTC. Translating it yields CASSLAGTSAETQYF.

This clone was detected only once. The rearrangement uses TRBV29-1 and TRBJ1-2, with 7 bases aligning to TRBD1. The trim removed 7 bases at V and 8 bases at J, leaving 13 bases unmatched. Germline values: CDR1 SQVTM, CDR2 ANQGSEA. The CDR3 sequence is 13 residues long. CDR3 nucleotides: TGCAGCGGACGGGACAGTCAAACCGGGGGCTACACCTTC. Translated, it gives CSGRDSQTGGYTF.

The CDR3 loop is CASSLVAGMNTGELFF. The CDR3 nucleotides read TGTGCCAGCTCACTCGTAGCGGGGATGAACACCGGGGAGCTGTTTTTT. This chain joins TRBV18 and TRBJ2-2; 8 bases map to TRBD2. Germline-derived CDR1 and CDR2 are KGHSH and LQKENI. The junction had 5 bases not matched to a gene; V was cut back by 4 bases and J by 1 base. This CDR3 comprises 16 residues.

The chain has TRBV29-1 and TRBJ1-2; 7 positions agree with TRBD1. V gave up 6 bases and J gave up 8 bases; unmatched junction bases: 12. Germline CDR1 SQVTM, CDR2 ANQGSEA. The CDR3 has 13 amino acids. In nucleotides, the CDR3 is TGCAGCGTCCAGCTTCTTACAGGGGAAGGCTACACCTTC. Encoded protein: CSVQLLTGEGYTF.

This chain joins TRBV5-6 and TRBJ2-7, with TRBD2 identical over 7 bases. From germline, CDR1 is SGHDT and CDR2 YYEEEE. CDR3 length equals 15 residues. Trimming took 4 bases from V and 4 from J; bases not matched to a gene: 11. As DNA, the CDR3 is TGTGCCAGCAGCCGGTTTGAGGGAGGGCTATACGAGCAGTACTTC. Translated, it gives CASSRFEGGLYEQYF.

The chain couples TRBV28 to TRBJ1-1; D uncertain. The CDR3 loop spans 14 amino acids. The V and J ends lost 6 bases and 5 bases respectively, with 16 bases between them. Germline V gene data show CDR1 as MDHEN and CDR2 as SYDVKM. Here the CDR3 DNA reads TGTGCCAGCAGCGTCCAGGTCAGCCGGACTGAAGCTTTCTTT. Amino acids: CASSVQVSRTEAFF.

This chain links TRBV5-6 with TRBJ2-5; possibly TRBD1 for D (6 bases). Germline V gene sequence: CDR1 SGHDT, CDR2 YYEEEE. The CDR3 runs to 13 residues. Between the trimmed V and J ends, which lost 2 bases and 4 bases, there was a span of 9 bases. The CDR3 DNA reads TGTGCCAGCAGCTTTGGCAGGGGAGAGACCCAGTACTTC. This encodes CASSFGRGETQYF.

The chain recombines TRBV28 with TRBJ2-3; 9 bases line up with TRBD2. The trim removed 11 bases at V and 8 bases at J, leaving 14 bases unmatched. The CDR3 contains 14 residues. Per the germline V gene, CDR1 is MDHEN and CDR2 is SYDVKM. CDR3 residues: CAGGLAGPTGTQYF. The DNA of the CDR3 is TGTGCCGGTGGGCTAGCGGGGCCTACGGGTACGCAGTATTTT.

V is TRBV7-9 and J is TRBJ2-7, with D perhaps matching TRBD1 or TRBD2 (5 bases each). This CDR3 contains 14 residues. CDR1 is SEHNR, CDR2 FQNEAQ, per germline (reference sequence). Trimming left V 4 bases short and J 4 bases short, with 14 bases between. CDR3 in amino acids: CASSSSGGGYEQYF. The CDR3, as DNA: TGTGCCAGCAGCTCGTCGGGTGGGGGTTACGAGCAGTACTTC.

V is TRBV19 and J is TRBJ1-2; 8 nucleotides match TRBD1. The CDR3 loop spans 18 amino acids. CDR1 LNHDA and CDR2 SQIVND come from the germline V gene (reference sequence). The ends lost 3 bases at V and 0 bases at J; junction bases unmatched: 12. The CDR3 region has the DNA TGTGCCAGTAGTATCCCGGGACAGGTCAGGAACACTAACTATGGCTACACCTTC. Translated, it gives CASSIPGQVRNTNYGYTF.